This T cell receptor beta chain was observed in a study of T cell responses to AZD1222 COVID-19 vaccine. The protocol was immunoSEQ multiplex PCR, while the TCRdb copy is restricted to in-frame clones and leaves out a portion. The table records tens of thousands of clones, about nine tenths of them present only once. Regarding this clone: No antigen is known for it.

General study points: Repertoire samples came only from after the peak T cell response. At baseline, just a handful of AZD1222 recipients tested seropositive. Spike-specific TCR breadth and depth were elevated following two AZD1222 doses. Possibly, clonal diversity was underestimated; donors were largely white British and included more females.

The length of the CDR3 is 15 residues. Germline V lookup: CDR1 MNHEY, CDR2 SVGAGI. With 6 bases clipped from V and 3 bases from J, the junction kept 4 bases outside the gene matches. The sequenced sample was peripheral blood, obtained on day 0 of AZD1222 vaccination. The sequence was obtained from an adult in good health. The chain couples TRBV6-5 to TRBJ2-7; 14 bases line up with TRBD2. The CDR3 DNA reads as TGTGCCAGCAGACGCGGGACTAGCGGGGGCTACGAGCAGTACTTC. It specifies CASRRGTSGGYEQYF.